This entry lists 6 T cell receptor beta chains sequenced from one sample in a study of blood T cell repertoires in COVID-19. Clones were sequenced by immunoSEQ multiplex PCR, and TCRdb holds only the in-frame ones, with some missing. The sample comprises approximately 210,000 clones, less than 85% of which are singletons, and 3% to 4.5% rests with the top ten. Sequences were obtained from peripheral blood. These receptors were obtained from an elderly woman with acute or convalescent COVID-19.

The chain has TRBV30 and TRBJ1-6; 7 nucleotides match TRBD1. From germline, CDR1 is GTSNPN and CDR2 SVGIG (reference sequence). This CDR3 is 15 amino acids long. J was trimmed by 0 bases and V by 5 bases; bases with no gene match: 4. CDR3 in amino acids: CAWGDRSSYNSPLHF. The CDR3 bases are TGTGCCTGGGGGGACAGAAGCTCCTATAATTCACCCCTCCACTTT.

The CDR3 loop is CASKETSKVDYGYTF. Here the CDR3 DNA reads TGTGCCAGTAAGGAGACGTCTAAGGTGGACTATGGCTACACCTTC. The chain links TRBV19 to TRBJ1-2; D call uncertain. The CDR3 sequence is 15 residues long. Trimming removed 7 bases at V and 3 bases at J, with 18 bases between. CDR1 and CDR2 from the germline V gene are LNHDA and SQIVND (reference sequence).

The gene calls are TRBV29-1 and TRBJ1-1; D is possibly TRBD1 (5 bases). Trimming shortened V by 4 bases and J by 8 bases, and 14 bases separated the two germline ends. This CDR3 region has 12 residues. The germline V gene has CDR1 SQVTM and CDR2 ANQGSEA. The CDR3 DNA sequence: TGCAGCGTTGGACAGACACTGGGCGAAGCTTTCTTT. It yields the protein CSVGQTLGEAFF. Full variable domain (rest looked up from reference TRBV29-1 and TRBJ1-1): SAVISQKPSRDICQRGTSLTIQCQVDSQVTMMFWYRQQPGQSLTLIATANQGSEATYESGFVIDKFPISRPNLTFSTLTVSNMSPEDSSIYLCSVGQTLGEAFFGQGTRLTVV.

This clone was picked up a small number of times. The chain recombines TRBV4-2 with TRBJ1-4; D remains ambiguous. The CDR3 has 16 residues. V lost 0 bases and J 0 bases, leaving 8 bases between the germline ends. CDR1 is LGHNA and CDR2 is YNFKEQ in the germline V gene. The CDR3 spells CASSQDWPATNEKLFF. The CDR3 nucleotides are TGTGCCAGCAGCCAAGATTGGCCAGCAACTAATGAAAAACTGTTTTTT.

V usage is TRBV19 and J usage is TRBJ2-6; 8 positions agree with TRBD1. The ends lost 6 bases at V and 0 bases at J; junction bases unmatched: 13. CDR1 and CDR2 from the germline V gene are LNHDA and SQIVND (reference sequence). This CDR3 has 19 residues. The DNA of the CDR3 is TGTGCCAGTAGCACCCCCTTATGGGACAGGTTCTCTGGGGCCAACGTCCTGACTTTC. As protein: CASSTPLWDRFSGANVLTF.

The chain recombines TRBV29-1 with TRBJ1-2, with D possibly matching TRBD1 (5 bases). V gave up 7 bases and J gave up 0 bases, with 9 bases separating them. The germline CDR1 and CDR2 sequences are SQVTM and ANQGSEA. This CDR3 region has 12 residues. DNA of the CDR3: TGCAGCGAAGCCAGGGCTAACTATGGCTACACCTTC. It yields the protein CSEARANYGYTF.